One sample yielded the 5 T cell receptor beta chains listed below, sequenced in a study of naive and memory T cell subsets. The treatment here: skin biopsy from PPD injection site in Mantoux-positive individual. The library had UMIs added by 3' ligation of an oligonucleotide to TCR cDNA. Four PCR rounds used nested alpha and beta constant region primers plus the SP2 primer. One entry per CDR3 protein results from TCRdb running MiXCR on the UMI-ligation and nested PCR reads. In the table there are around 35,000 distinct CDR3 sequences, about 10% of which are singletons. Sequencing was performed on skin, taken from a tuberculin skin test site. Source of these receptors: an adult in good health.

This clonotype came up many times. The CDR3 nucleotides are TGTGCCAGCTCACCCGAATATTTATCAGTAGGTGGCTACACCTTC. This sequence encodes CASSPEYLSVGGYTF. J is TRBJ1-2 and V is TRBV18; D is unresolved. Trimming shortened V by 3 bases and J by 7 bases, and 18 bases separated the two germline ends. Germline loops: CDR1 KGHSH, CDR2 LQKENI. CDR3 size: 15 residues.

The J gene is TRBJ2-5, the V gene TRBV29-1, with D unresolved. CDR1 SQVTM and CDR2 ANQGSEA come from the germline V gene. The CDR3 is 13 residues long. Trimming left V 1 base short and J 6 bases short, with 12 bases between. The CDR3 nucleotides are TGCAGCGTTGAAGGTGACCTGAGCCAGACCCAGTACTTC. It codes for CSVEGDLSQTQYF.

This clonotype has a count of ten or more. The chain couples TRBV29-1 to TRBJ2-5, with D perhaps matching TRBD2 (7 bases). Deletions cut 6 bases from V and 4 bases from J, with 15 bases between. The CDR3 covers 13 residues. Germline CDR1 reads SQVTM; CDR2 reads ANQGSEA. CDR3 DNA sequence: TGCAGCGTCCCTGAGGGGGGGGTAGAGACCCAGTACTTC. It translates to CSVPEGGVETQYF.

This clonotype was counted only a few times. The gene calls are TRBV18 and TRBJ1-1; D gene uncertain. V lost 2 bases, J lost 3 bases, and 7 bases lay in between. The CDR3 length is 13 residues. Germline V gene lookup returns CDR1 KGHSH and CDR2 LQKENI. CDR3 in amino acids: CASSPGSDTEAFF. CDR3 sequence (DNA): TGTGCCAGCTCACCAGGGTCGGACACTGAAGCTTTCTTT.

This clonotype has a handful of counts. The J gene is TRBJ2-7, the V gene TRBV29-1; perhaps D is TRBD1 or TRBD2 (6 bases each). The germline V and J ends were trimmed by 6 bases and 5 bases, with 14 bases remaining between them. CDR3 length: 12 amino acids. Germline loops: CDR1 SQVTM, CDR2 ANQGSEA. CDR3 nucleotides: TGCAGCGTGTGGGGTGGGGGGCACGAGCAGTACTTC. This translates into CSVWGGGHEQYF.